This T cell receptor (beta chain) was obtained from a study of blood T cells in healthy people across ages. For the second PCR, which ran for roughly 6 to 12 cycles, a sample-barcoded 5' primer and a J-beta primer mix were used. A single record per CDR3 protein comes from TCRdb applying MiXCR to the 5' RACE reads. The sample includes roughly 1,000,000 distinct CDR3 sequences, less than 25% of them seen just once. The CDR3 runs 15 residues. Germline loops: CDR1 MDHEN, CDR2 SYDVKM. V lost 5 bases and J lost 2; bases outside the gene matches: 4. The same data also went into a second study, on T cells of mothers and their children.

The source of this sequence is a girl aged 2 to 9 in good health. The chain links TRBV28 to TRBJ2-5; 11 nucleotides agree with TRBD2. Sequencing was carried out using blood. The CDR3 reads CASSKLAGVQETQYF. CDR3 coding DNA: TGTGCCAGCAGTAAACTAGCGGGAGTTCAAGAGACCCAGTACTTC. The complete variable domain, with remaining parts taken from reference TRBV28 and TRBJ2-5, reads DVKVTQSSRYLVKRTGEKVFLECVQDMDHENMFWYRQDPGLGLRLIYFSYDVKMKEKGDIPEGYSVSREKKERFSLILESASTNQTSMYLCASSKLAGVQETQYFGPGTRLLVL.